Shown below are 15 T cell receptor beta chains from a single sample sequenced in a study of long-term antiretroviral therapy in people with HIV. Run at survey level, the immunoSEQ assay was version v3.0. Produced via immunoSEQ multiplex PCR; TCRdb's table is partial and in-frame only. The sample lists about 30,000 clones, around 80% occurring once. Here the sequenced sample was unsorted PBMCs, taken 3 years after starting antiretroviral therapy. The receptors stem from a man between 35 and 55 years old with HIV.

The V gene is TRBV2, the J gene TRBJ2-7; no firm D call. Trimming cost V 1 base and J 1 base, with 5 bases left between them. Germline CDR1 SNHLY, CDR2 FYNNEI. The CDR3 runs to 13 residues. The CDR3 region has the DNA TGTGCCAGCAGTGAAGTGCCTTCCTACGAGCAGTACTTC. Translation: CASSEVPSYEQYF.

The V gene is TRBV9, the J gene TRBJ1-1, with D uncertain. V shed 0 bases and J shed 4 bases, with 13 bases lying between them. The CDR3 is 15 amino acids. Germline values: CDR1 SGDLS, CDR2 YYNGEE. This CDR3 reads CASSVEGQTGTEAFF. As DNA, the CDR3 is TGTGCCAGCAGCGTAGAGGGCCAAACGGGCACTGAAGCTTTCTTT. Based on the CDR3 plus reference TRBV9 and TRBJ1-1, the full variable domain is DSGVTQTPKHLITATGQRVTLRCSPRSGDLSVYWYQQSLDQGLQFLIQYYNGEERAKGNILERFSAQQFPDLHSELNLSSLELGDSALYFCASSVEGQTGTEAFFGQGTRLTVV.

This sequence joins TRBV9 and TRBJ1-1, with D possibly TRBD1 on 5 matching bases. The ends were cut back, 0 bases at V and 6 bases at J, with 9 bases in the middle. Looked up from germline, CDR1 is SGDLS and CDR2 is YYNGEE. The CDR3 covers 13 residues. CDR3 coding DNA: TGTGCCAGCAGCGTAGGGGGGGGTTCTGAAGCTTTCTTT. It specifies CASSVGGGSEAFF.

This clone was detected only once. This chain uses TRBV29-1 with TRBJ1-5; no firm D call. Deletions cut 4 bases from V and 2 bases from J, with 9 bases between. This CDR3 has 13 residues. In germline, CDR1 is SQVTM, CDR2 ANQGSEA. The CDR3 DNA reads TGCAGCGTTGTTGTGGGCCGCAATCAGCCCCAGCATTTT. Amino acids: CSVVVGRNQPQHF.

In DNA form, the CDR3 reads TGTGCCAGCAGCCTCCGGGACTCTAGAGAGGGGAGGAATGAGCAGTTCTTC. Protein: CASSLRDSREGRNEQFF. The chain combines TRBV11-2 with TRBJ2-1, with D possibly being TRBD2 (6 bases). CDR1 SGHAT and CDR2 FQNNGV come from the germline V gene. V was clipped by 5 bases and J by 7 bases, with 24 bases between them. The CDR3 runs to 17 residues.

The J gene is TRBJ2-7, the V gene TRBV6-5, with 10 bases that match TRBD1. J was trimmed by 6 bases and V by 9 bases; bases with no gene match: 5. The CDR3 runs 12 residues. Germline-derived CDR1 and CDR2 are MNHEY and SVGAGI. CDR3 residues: CARTGGEFEQYF. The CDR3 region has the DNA TGTGCCAGGACAGGGGGCGAATTCGAGCAGTACTTC.

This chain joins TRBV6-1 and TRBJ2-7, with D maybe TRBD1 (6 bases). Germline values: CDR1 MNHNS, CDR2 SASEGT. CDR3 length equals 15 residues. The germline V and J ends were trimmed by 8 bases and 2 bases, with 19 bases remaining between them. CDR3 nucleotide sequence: TGTGCCAGCGGGCCACAGGGTGGCTCCACCTACGAGCAGTACTTC. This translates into CASGPQGGSTYEQYF.

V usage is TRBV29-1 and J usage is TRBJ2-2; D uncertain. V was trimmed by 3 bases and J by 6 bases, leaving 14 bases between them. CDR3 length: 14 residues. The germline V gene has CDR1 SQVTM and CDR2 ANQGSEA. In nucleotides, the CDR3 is TGCAGCGTTGAGTGGTTGGGCCGGGCCGGGGAGCTGTTTTTT. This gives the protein CSVEWLGRAGELFF.

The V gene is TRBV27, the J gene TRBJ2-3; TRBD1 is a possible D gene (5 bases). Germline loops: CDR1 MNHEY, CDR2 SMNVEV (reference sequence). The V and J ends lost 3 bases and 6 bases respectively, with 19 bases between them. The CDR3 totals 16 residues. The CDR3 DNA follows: TGTGCCAGCAGTTTCCATGACAAGGGGCGCCGGGATACGCAGTATTTT. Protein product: CASSFHDKGRRDTQYF.

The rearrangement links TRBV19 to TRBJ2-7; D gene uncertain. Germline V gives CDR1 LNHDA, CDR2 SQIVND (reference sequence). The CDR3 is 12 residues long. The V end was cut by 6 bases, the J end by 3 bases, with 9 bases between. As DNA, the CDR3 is TGTGCCAGTAGGGGCCGTTTCTACGAGCAGTACTTC. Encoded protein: CASRGRFYEQYF.

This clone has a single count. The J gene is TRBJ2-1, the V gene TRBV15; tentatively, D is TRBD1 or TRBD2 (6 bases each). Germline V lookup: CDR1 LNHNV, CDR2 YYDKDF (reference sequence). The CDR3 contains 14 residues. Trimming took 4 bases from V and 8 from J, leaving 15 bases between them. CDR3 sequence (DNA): TGTGCCACCAGCAAAGGGGGGTCAGTCGATGAGCAGTTCTTC. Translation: CATSKGGSVDEQFF.

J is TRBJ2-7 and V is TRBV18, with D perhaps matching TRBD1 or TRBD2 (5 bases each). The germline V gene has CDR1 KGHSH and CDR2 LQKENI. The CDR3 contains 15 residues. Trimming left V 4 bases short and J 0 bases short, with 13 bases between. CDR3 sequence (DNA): TGTGCCAGCTCACGATACGAGGGGAGCTCCTACGAGCAGTACTTC. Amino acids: CASSRYEGSSYEQYF.

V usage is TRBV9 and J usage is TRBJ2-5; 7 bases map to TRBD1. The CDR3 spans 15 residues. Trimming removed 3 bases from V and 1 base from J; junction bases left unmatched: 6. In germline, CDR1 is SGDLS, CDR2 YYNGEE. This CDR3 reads CASSGVGTVQETQYF. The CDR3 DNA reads TGTGCCAGCAGCGGAGTGGGGACAGTCCAAGAGACCCAGTACTTC.

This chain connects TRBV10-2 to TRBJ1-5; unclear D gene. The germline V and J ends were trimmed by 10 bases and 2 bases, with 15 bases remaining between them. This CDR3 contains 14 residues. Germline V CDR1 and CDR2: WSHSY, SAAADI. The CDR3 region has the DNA TGCGCCACCACCCTGGCGGGAGGCAATCAGCCCCAGCATTTT. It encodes CATTLAGGNQPQHF.

CDR3 DNA: TGTGCCAGCAACCCATCTAGCGGGAGGGCAGATACGCAGTATTTT. Translating it yields CASNPSSGRADTQYF. The chain uses TRBV7-9 and TRBJ2-3; 12 nucleotides align to TRBD2. Germline V lookup: CDR1 SEHNR, CDR2 FQNEAQ (reference sequence). The ends lost 7 bases at V and 4 bases at J; junction bases unmatched: 6. This CDR3 is built from 15 residues. The complete variable domain, with remaining parts taken from reference TRBV7-9 and TRBJ2-3, reads DTGVSQNPRHKITKRGQNVTFRCDPISEHNRLYWYRQTLGQGPEFLTYFQNEAQLEKSRLLSDRFSAERPKGSFSTLEIQRTEQGDSAMYLCASNPSSGRADTQYFGPGTRLTVL.